This T cell receptor (beta chain) was identified in a study of blood T cell repertoires in COVID-19. Study overall: There were acute and convalescent COVID-19 samples, and they came from the United States, Italy and Spain.

In germline, CDR1 is MGHDK, CDR2 SYGVNS. The CDR3 loop spans 13 amino acids. V lost 7 bases and J 2 bases, leaving 10 bases between the germline ends. Assay: immunoSEQ multiplex PCR; the TCRdb copy retains only in-frame clones and omits some. The sample includes some 22,000 clones, about 88% seen only once; the top ten take about 25%. The V and J genes are TRBV25-1 and TRBJ2-3; D gene uncertain. This TCR was recovered from a human donor with active COVID-19. The donor label of this sample is uncertain. The sequenced sample was peripheral blood. CDR3 coding DNA: TGTGCCAGCACTACGGGTTTCACAGATACGCAGTATTTT. Protein sequence: CASTTGFTDTQYF.